These 9 T cell receptor beta chains came from one sample sequenced in a study of Ad26.COV2.S vaccination and SARS-CoV-2 variants (dated by TCRdb to about 2021). The library relied on the immunoSEQ multiplex PCR assay. In its TCRdb copy, this immuneACCESS table keeps in-frame sequences only and misses some clones. Where compared with another copy, unresolved V genes explain less than half of these, and the others have no known cause. A total of about 320,000 clones appear in this sample, over 80% of them only once. The ten largest clones capture 2.1% of the sample. What the treatment or condition label conveys for this sample: about 20 received Ad26.COV2.S at low or high dose, single or two shots; about five received placebo; per-sample allocation not given. Repertoires of vaccine and placebo recipients were sequenced from samples taken on day 63 after the first injection. The sample consisted of peripheral blood, taken in a trial of Ad26.COV2.S vaccine versus placebo. The receptor set was obtained from a person between 18 and 60 years old who received the Ad26.COV2.S COVID-19 vaccine or a placebo.

This chain connects TRBV28 to TRBJ1-2; TRBD1 agrees at 9 bases. The V segment lost 4 bases and the J segment 6 bases; nucleotides outside the gene matches: 3. The CDR3 runs to 13 residues. Germline CDR1 MDHEN, CDR2 SYDVKM. The CDR3 DNA follows: TGTGCCAGCAGTTCTACAGGGGGCAATGGCTACACCTTC. It is translated as CASSSTGGNGYTF.

As for this clone: Since a much larger clone is just one base distant, this may be a read error. Other DNA variants within this sample encode the same CDR3. The chain uses TRBV5-4 and TRBJ1-6, with 8 bases identical to TRBD1. The length of the CDR3 is 15 residues. With 0 bases clipped from V and 10 bases from J, the junction kept 6 bases outside the gene matches. The germline V gene encodes CDR1 SGHNT and CDR2 YYREEE (reference sequence). CDR3 sequence (DNA): TGTGCCAGCAGCTTGGGGCAGGGGGCAAGGTCACCCCTCCACTTT. It codes for CASSLGQGARSPLHF.

The rearrangement links TRBV9 to TRBJ2-2; weak D call: TRBD1 (6 bases). The germline gives CDR1 SGDLS, CDR2 YYNGEE. The germline V and J ends were trimmed by 4 bases and 0 bases, with 13 bases remaining between them. CDR3 length: 16 residues. CDR3 DNA: TGTGCCAGCAGCACCAAAGGGGACACGAACACCGGGGAGCTGTTTTTT. Amino acid sequence: CASSTKGDTNTGELFF.

This clone was detected once. This chain links TRBV6-5 with TRBJ2-7; 10 bases fit TRBD1. The CDR3 covers 14 residues. CDR1 and CDR2 (germline): MNHEY, SVGAGI. The V gene end was trimmed by 4 bases and the J gene end by 7 bases; junction bases not matched to a gene: 7. The CDR3 reads CASSSRQGAGEQYF. In DNA, the CDR3 is TGTGCCAGCAGTTCCCGACAGGGGGCAGGGGAGCAGTACTTC.

The chain has TRBV5-1 and TRBJ1-4; TRBD1 agrees at 11 bases. The length of the CDR3 is 16 residues. Unmatched junction bases numbered 6, after V lost 0 bases and J lost 8 bases. Germline values: CDR1 SGHRS, CDR2 YFSETQ. CDR3 sequence (DNA): TGCGCCAGCAGCTTGGCCCGAGGGACAGGGGGAGAAAAACTGTTTTTT. Its protein product is CASSLARGTGGEKLFF.

The rearrangement links TRBV5-1 to TRBJ2-2; no firm D call. This CDR3 has 15 residues. Germline loops: CDR1 SGHRS, CDR2 YFSETQ. V was pared by 0 bases and J by 5 bases, with 11 bases between. This CDR3 reads CASSLVNPETGELFF. The CDR3 coding sequence is TGCGCCAGCAGCTTGGTAAACCCCGAGACCGGGGAGCTGTTTTTT.

The rearrangement uses TRBV28 and TRBJ1-3; D is perhaps TRBD1 (5 bases). The germline CDR1 and CDR2 sequences are MDHEN and SYDVKM. Trimming removed 4 bases at V and 2 bases at J, with 15 bases between. The CDR3 covers 16 residues. CDR3 bases: TGTGCCAGCAGTTCGGGGGGGACGCCGACTGGAAACACCATATATTTT. Amino acids: CASSSGGTPTGNTIYF.

The genes are TRBV5-4 and TRBJ2-7; D gene ambiguous. The germline CDR1 and CDR2 sequences are SGHNT and YYREEE (reference sequence). The CDR3 length is 14 residues. Deletions cut 0 bases from V and 5 bases from J, with 12 bases between. CDR3 in amino acids: CASSLASDLNEQYF. CDR3 bases: TGTGCCAGCAGCTTGGCTTCAGACCTGAACGAGCAGTACTTC.

The chain carries TRBV6-5 and TRBJ2-5, with D hard to call. This CDR3 contains 14 residues. Germline CDR1 is MNHEY and CDR2 is SVGAGI. Trimming took off 5 bases at V and 1 base at J, with 11 bases between the two ends. The CDR3 DNA sequence: TGTGCCAGCAGTATGGTACGAGGCCAAGAGACCCAGTACTTC. This translates into CASSMVRGQETQYF.